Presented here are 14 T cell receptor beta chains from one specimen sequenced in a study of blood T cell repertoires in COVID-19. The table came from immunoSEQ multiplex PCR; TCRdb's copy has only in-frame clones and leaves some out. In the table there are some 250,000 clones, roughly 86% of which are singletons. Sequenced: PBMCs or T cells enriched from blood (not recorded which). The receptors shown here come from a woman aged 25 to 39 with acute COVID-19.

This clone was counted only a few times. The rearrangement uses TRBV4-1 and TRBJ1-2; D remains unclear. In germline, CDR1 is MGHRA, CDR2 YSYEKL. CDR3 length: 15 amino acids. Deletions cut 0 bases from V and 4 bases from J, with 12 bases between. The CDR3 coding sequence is TGCGCCAGCAGCCAAGAAACCGATCGAGGCTATGGCTACACCTTC. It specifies CASSQETDRGYGYTF.

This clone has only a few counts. The CDR3: CAISESIVGIAGLTGELFF. As DNA, the CDR3 is TGTGCCATCAGTGAGTCGATTGTCGGGATAGCGGGACTCACCGGGGAGCTGTTTTTT. The V call is TRBV10-3, the J call TRBJ2-2; 8 nucleotides align to TRBD2. This CDR3 contains 19 residues. CDR1 is ENHRY and CDR2 is SYGVKD in the germline V gene. V shed 0 bases, J shed 4 bases, and the junction held 13 bases outside the gene matches.

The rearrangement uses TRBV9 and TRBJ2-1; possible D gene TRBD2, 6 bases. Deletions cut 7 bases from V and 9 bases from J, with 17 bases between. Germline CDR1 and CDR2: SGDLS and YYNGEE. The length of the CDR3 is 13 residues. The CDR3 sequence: CASGIGAGGEQFF. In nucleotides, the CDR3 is TGTGCCAGCGGGATCGGGGCCGGGGGTGAGCAGTTCTTC. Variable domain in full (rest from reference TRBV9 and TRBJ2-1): DSGVTQTPKHLITATGQRVTLRCSPRSGDLSVYWYQQSLDQGLQFLIQYYNGEERAKGNILERFSAQQFPDLHSELNLSSLELGDSALYFCASGIGAGGEQFFGPGTRLTVL.

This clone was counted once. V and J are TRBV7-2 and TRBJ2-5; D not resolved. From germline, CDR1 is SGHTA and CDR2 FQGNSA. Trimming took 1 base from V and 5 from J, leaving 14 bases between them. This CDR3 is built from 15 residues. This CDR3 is CASSLDPFSLETQYF. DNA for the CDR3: TGTGCCAGCAGCTTAGATCCCTTCAGTCTGGAGACCCAGTACTTC. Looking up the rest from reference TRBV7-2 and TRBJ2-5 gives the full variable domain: GAGVSQSPSNKVTEKGKDVELRCDPISGHTALYWYRQSLGQGLEFLIYFQGNSAPDKSGLPSDRFSAERTGGSVSTLTIQRTQQEDSAVYLCASSLDPFSLETQYFGPGTRLLVL.

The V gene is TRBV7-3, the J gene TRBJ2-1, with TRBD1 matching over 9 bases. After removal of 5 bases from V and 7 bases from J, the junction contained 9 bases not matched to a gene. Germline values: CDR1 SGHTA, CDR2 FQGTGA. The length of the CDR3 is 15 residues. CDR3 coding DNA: TGTGCCAGCAGCCAGATCGAACAGGGGGCGAATGAGCAGTTCTTC. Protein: CASSQIEQGANEQFF.

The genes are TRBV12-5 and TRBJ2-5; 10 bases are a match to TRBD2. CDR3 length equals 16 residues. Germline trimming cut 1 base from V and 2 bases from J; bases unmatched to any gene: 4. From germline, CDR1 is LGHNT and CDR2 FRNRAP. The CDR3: CASGLGQRGGQETQYF. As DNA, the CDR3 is TGTGCTAGTGGTTTGGGCCAGCGGGGGGGACAAGAGACCCAGTACTTC.

The CDR3 region has the DNA TGTGCCAGCAGTCCCGGCAGGGGGCGGATATACACAGATACGCAGTATTTT. Amino acids: CASSPGRGRIYTDTQYF. This chain uses TRBV27 with TRBJ2-3; 8 bases match TRBD1. The CDR3 totals 17 residues. Unmatched junction bases numbered 12, after V lost 5 bases and J lost 2 bases. Germline V gene sequence: CDR1 MNHEY, CDR2 SMNVEV (reference sequence).

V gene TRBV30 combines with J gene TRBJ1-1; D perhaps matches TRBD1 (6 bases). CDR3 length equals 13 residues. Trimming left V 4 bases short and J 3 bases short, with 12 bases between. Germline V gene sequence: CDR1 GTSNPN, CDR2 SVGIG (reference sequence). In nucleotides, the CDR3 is TGTGCCTGGACAGGGACACCATACACTGAAGCTTTCTTT. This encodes CAWTGTPYTEAFF.

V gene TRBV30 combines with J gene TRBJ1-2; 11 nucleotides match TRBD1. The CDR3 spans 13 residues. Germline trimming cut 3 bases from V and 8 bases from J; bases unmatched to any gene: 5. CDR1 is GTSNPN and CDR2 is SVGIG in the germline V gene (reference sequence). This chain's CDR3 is CAWRGQGVYGYTF. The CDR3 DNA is TGTGCCTGGAGGGGACAGGGGGTTTACGGCTACACCTTC.

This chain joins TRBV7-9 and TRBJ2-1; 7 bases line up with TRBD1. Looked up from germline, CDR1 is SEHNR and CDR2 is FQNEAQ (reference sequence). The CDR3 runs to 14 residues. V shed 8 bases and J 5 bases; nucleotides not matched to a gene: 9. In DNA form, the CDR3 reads TGTGCCAGCTTCTCGGCAGGGGGTGACAATGAGCAGTTCTTC. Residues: CASFSAGGDNEQFF.

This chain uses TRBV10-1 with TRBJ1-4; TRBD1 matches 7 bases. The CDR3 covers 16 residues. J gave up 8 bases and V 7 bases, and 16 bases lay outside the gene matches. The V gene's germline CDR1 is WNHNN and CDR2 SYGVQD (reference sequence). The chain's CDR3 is CASNGVLHRGDEKLFF. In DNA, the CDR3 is TGCGCCAGCAATGGGGTCCTCCACAGGGGAGACGAAAAACTGTTTTTT.

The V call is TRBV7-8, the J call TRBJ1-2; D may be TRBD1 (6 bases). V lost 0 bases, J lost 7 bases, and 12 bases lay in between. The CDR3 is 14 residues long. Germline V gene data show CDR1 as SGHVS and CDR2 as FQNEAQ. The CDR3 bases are TGTGCCAGCAGCTTAGCGCTGGGGGCTGGTGGCTACACCTTC. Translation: CASSLALGAGGYTF.

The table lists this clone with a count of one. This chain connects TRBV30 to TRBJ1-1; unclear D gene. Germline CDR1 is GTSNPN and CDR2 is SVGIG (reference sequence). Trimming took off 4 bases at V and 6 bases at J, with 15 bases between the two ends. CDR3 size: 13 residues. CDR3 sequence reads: CAWKSGRLAEAFF. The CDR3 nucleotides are TGTGCCTGGAAAAGCGGGCGCCTAGCTGAAGCTTTCTTT.

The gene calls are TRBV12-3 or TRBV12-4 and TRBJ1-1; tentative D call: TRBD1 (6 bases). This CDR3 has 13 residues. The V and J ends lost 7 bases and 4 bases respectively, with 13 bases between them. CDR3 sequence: CASTLQGSTEAFF. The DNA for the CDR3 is TGTGCCAGCACGCTACAGGGATCCACTGAAGCTTTCTTT.